These 8 T cell receptor beta chains were sequenced from one sample in a study of beta chain features in type 1 diabetes. TCRB transcripts that were expressed got sequenced, as all of the isolated RNA had been reverse transcribed. Here immunoSEQ multiplex PCR was the method, and the copy in TCRdb shows in-frame clones only, minus some. The sample lists about 42,000 clones, 50% occurring once. The sample taken for sequencing was stem cell memory CD4+ T cells from blood. The receptor set was obtained from a woman aged 25 to 39 in good health.

This chain connects TRBV7-9 to TRBJ2-3; the D gene is possibly TRBD2 (6 bases). The V and J ends lost 3 bases and 7 bases respectively, with 11 bases between them. CDR1 and CDR2 from the germline V gene are SEHNR and FQNEAQ (reference sequence). This CDR3 is 13 amino acids long. The CDR3 DNA follows: TGTGCCAGCAGCTTTGATAGCGGCCATACGCAGTATTTT. This codes for CASSFDSGHTQYF.

This clone was detected only a few times. V and J are TRBV7-6 and TRBJ2-7, with a tentative D call TRBD1 (5 bases). CDR3 length: 14 residues. Trimming pared 1 base from V and 7 bases from J, leaving 14 bases between. CDR1 is SGHVS, CDR2 FNYEAQ, per germline. The CDR3 sequence: CASSLGAADREQYF. In nucleotides, the CDR3 is TGTGCCAGCAGCTTAGGTGCGGCTGACAGAGAGCAGTACTTC.

Comments on this clone: The DNA is omitted, as the CDR3 cannot be located on it reliably, and the CDR3 follows TCRdb's listing. This chain joins TRBV29-1 and TRBJ1-2; TRBD1 was called by the table and not checked on the DNA. With termini counted, the CDR3 has 14 amino acids. In germline, CDR1 is SQVTM, CDR2 ANQGSEA. This chain's CDR3 is CSVGTGTGELVGTF.

This clone was detected a few times. V and J are TRBV28 and TRBJ2-1, with 13 bases that match TRBD2. Losses at the gene ends were 7 bases for V and 6 bases for J; bases not matched to a gene: 3. This CDR3 is built from 14 residues. Germline V gene lookup returns CDR1 MDHEN and CDR2 SYDVKM. The CDR3 sequence is CASTTSGRVNEQFF. For the CDR3, the DNA is TGTGCCAGCACCACTAGCGGGAGGGTCAATGAGCAGTTCTTC.

This clone was detected only once. The CDR3: CASSQDRRATGGYNEQFF. The CDR3 DNA sequence: TGCGCCAGCAGCCAAGATCGTCGCGCGACAGGGGGATACAATGAGCAGTTCTTC. The V call is TRBV4-3, the J call TRBJ2-1; 9 bases align to TRBD1. Germline CDR1 is LGHNA and CDR2 is YSLEER. The V and J ends lost 0 bases and 4 bases, in that order; junction bases with no gene match: 10. CDR3 length: 18 residues.

The chain employs TRBV28 and TRBJ2-3; D not certain. The germline V and J ends were trimmed by 2 bases and 0 bases, with 3 bases remaining between them. This CDR3 has 13 amino acids. Germline V gives CDR1 MDHEN, CDR2 SYDVKM. The CDR3 is CASSLPSTDTQYF. As DNA, the CDR3 is TGTGCCAGCAGTTTACCTAGCACAGATACGCAGTATTTT.

This clone was found a few times. J is TRBJ1-2 and V is TRBV29-1; D possibly corresponds to TRBD1 (5 bases). Per germline, CDR1 SQVTM and CDR2 ANQGSEA. The CDR3 is made up of 14 amino acids. V shed 4 bases and J shed 4 bases, with 16 bases lying between them. CDR3 residues: CSVVAAGSGYGYTF. The CDR3 DNA reads as TGCAGCGTTGTCGCGGCAGGGTCCGGCTATGGCTACACCTTC.

The chain has TRBV18 and TRBJ2-7; 9 positions match TRBD2. CDR1 and CDR2 (germline): KGHSH, LQKENI. CDR3 size: 13 residues. The ends lost 2 bases at V and 6 bases at J; junction bases unmatched: 2. The CDR3 is CASSPGTSREQYF. The CDR3 region has the DNA TGTGCCAGCTCACCAGGGACTAGCCGCGAGCAGTACTTC. The variable domain in full, with the rest retrieved from reference TRBV18 and TRBJ2-7, is NAGVMQNPRHLVRRRGQEARLRCSPMKGHSHVYWYRQLPEEGLKFMVYLQKENIIDESGMPKERFSAEFPKEGPSILRIQQVVRGDSAAYFCASSPGTSREQYFGPGTRLTVT.